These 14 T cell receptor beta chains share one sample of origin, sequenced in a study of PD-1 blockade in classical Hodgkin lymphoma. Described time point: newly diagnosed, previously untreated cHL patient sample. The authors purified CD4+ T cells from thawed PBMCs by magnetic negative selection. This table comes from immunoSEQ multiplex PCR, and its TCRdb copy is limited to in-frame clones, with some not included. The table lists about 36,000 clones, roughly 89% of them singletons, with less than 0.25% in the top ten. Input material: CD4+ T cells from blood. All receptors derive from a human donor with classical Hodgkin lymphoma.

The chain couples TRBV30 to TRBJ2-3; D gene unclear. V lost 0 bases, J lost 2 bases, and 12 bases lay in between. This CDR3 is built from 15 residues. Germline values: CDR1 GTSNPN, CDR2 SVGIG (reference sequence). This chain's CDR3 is CAWSVPTSFTDTQYF. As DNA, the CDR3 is TGTGCCTGGAGTGTACCTACCTCTTTCACAGATACGCAGTATTTT.

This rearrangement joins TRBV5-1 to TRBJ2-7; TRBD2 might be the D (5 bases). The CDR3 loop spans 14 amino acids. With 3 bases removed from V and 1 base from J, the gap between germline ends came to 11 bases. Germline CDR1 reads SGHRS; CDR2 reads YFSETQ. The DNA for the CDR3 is TGCGCCAGCAGCTGGGAGCCCGCGTCCTACGAGCAGTACTTC. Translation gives CASSWEPASYEQYF.

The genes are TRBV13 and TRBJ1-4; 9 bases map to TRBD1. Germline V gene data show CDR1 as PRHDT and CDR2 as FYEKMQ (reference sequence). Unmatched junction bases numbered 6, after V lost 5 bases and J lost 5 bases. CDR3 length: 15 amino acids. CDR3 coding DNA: TGTGCCAGCAGCCTGGGGACAGGGAAGAATGAAAAACTGTTTTTT. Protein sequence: CASSLGTGKNEKLFF.

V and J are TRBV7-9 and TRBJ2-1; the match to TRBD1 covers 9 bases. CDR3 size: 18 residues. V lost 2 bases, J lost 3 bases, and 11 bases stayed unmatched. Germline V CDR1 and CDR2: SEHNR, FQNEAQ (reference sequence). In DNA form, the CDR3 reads TGTGCCAGCAGCTTAAGGCGGTTTGGACAGGGGAACTACAATGAGCAGTTCTTC. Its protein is CASSLRRFGQGNYNEQFF.

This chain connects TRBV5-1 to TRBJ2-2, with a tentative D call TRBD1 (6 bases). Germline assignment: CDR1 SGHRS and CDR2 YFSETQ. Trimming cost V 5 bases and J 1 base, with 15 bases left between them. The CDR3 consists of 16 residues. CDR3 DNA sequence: TGCGCCAGCAGTTACTCCGGGACAAGGAACACCGGGGAGCTGTTTTTT. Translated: CASSYSGTRNTGELFF.

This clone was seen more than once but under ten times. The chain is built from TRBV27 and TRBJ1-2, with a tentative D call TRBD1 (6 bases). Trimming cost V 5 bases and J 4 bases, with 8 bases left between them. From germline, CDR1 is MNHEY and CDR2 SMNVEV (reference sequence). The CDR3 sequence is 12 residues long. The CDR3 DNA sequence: TGTGCCAGCAGTCCGGACAGCTATGGCTACACCTTC. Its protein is CASSPDSYGYTF.

CDR3: CASSLGRWGALNTEAFF. The DNA for the CDR3 is TGTGCCAGCAGTTTGGGTCGATGGGGGGCACTGAACACTGAAGCTTTCTTT. The chain has TRBV28 and TRBJ1-1; D may be TRBD1 (6 bases). The CDR3 length is 17 residues. Per germline, CDR1 MDHEN and CDR2 SYDVKM. V was pared by 3 bases and J by 0 bases, with 17 bases between.

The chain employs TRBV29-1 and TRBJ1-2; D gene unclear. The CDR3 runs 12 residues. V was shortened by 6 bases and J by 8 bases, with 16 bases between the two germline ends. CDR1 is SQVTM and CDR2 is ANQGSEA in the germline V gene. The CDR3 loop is CSVDEQLSGYTF. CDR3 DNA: TGCAGCGTCGACGAACAATTATCGGGCTACACCTTC.

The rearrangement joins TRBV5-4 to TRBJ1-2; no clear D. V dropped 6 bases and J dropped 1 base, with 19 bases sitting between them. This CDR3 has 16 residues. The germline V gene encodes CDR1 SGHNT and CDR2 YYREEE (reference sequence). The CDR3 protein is CASTQREGSYNYGYTF. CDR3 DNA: TGTGCCAGCACCCAACGGGAAGGGAGTTATAACTATGGCTACACCTTC.

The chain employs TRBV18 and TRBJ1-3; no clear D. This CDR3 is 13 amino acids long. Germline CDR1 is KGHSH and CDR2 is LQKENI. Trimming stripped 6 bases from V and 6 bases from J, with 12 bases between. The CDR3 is CASSPTKANTIYF. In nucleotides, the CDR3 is TGTGCCAGCTCCCCCACAAAGGCAAACACCATATATTTT.

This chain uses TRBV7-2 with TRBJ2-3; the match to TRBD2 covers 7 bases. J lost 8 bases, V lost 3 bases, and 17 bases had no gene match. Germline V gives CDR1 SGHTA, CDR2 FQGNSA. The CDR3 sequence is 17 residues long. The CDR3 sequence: CASSFPVGGGPPITQYF. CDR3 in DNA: TGTGCCAGCAGCTTCCCGGTGGGGGGAGGGCCCCCCATTACGCAGTATTTT.

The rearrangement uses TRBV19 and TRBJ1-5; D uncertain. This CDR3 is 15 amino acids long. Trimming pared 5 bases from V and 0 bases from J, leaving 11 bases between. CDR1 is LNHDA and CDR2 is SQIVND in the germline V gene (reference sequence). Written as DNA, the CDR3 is TGTGCCAGTAGTGAAAACAGAGATAGCAATCAGCCCCAGCATTTT. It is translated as CASSENRDSNQPQHF.

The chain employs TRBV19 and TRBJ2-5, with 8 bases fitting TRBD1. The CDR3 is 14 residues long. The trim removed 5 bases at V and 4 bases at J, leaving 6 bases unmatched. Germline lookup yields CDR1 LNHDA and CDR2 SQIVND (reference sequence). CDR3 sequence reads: CASSHTGQGETQYF. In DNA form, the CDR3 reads TGTGCCAGTAGTCACACCGGACAGGGAGAGACCCAGTACTTC.

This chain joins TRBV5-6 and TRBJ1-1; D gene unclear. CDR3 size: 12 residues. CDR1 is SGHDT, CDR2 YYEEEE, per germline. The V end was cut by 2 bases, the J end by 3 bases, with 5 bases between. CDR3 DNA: TGTGCCAGCAGCTTTTCTTACACTGAAGCTTTCTTT. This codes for CASSFSYTEAFF.